The 3 T cell receptor beta chains below all came from one sample that was sequenced in a study of blood T cell repertoires in COVID-19. Sequencing was performed with immunoSEQ multiplex PCR; in TCRdb, only in-frame clones are kept and a portion is missing. The data show 75,000 to 95,000 clones, 72% seen once. Source material: peripheral blood. Source of these receptors: a woman in her sixties in a cohort sampled during active or convalescent COVID-19.

V gene TRBV19 combines with J gene TRBJ2-2; TRBD2 matches at 14 bases. The CDR3 is 19 residues long. Germline loops: CDR1 LNHDA, CDR2 SQIVND (reference sequence). V lost 2 bases to trimming and J lost 0 bases; unmatched junction nucleotides: 5. The CDR3 is CASSIRLAGGAANTGELFF. CDR3 DNA: TGTGCCAGTAGTATAAGACTAGCGGGGGGGGCCGCGAACACCGGGGAGCTGTTTTTT.

Written as DNA, the CDR3 is TGTGCCAGCAATCCCAGCTCTGGAAACACCATATATTTT. This encodes CASNPSSGNTIYF. This chain joins TRBV2 and TRBJ1-3; the D is unclear. The CDR3 covers 13 residues. Germline loops: CDR1 SNHLY, CDR2 FYNNEI. Trimming took 7 bases from V and 0 from J, leaving 7 bases between them.

To note about this clone: Other DNA sequences in this specimen translate into the identical CDR3. The chain employs TRBV4-2 and TRBJ2-7, with 8 bases matching TRBD2. This CDR3 spans 14 amino acids. V shed 4 bases and J 7 bases; nucleotides not matched to a gene: 9. CDR1 and CDR2 (germline): LGHNA, YNFKEQ. The CDR3 is CASSLTSGGEEQYF. CDR3 DNA: TGTGCCAGCAGCCTCACTAGCGGAGGCGAGGAGCAGTACTTC.